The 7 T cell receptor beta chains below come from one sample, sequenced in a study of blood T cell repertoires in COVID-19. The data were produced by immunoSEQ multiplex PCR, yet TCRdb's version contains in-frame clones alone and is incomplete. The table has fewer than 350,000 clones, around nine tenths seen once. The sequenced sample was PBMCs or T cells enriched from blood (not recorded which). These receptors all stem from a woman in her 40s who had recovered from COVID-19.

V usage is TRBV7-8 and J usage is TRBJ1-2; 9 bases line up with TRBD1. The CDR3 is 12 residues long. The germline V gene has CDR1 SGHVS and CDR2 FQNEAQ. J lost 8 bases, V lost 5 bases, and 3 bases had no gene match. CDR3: CASSRTGVGYTF. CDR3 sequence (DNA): TGTGCCAGCAGCCGGACAGGGGTAGGCTACACCTTC.

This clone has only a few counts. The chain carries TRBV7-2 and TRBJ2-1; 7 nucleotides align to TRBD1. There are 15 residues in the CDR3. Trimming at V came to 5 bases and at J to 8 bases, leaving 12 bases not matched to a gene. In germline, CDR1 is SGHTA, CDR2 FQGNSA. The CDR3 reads CASSPTQGVGYEQFF. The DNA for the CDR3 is TGTGCCAGCAGCCCAACCCAGGGGGTTGGGTATGAGCAGTTCTTC.

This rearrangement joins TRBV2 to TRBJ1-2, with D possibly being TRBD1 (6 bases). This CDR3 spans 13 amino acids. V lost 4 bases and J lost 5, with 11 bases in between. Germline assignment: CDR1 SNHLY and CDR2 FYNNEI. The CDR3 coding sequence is TGTGCCAGCAGTGGAACAGGGCGGTATGGCTACACCTTC. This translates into CASSGTGRYGYTF.

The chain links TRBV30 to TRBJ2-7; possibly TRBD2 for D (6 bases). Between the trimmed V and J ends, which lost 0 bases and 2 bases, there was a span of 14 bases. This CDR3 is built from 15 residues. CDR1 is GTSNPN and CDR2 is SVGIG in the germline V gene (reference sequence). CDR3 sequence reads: CAWSVGAGNPYEQYF. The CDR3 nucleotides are TGTGCCTGGAGTGTAGGGGCGGGAAACCCCTACGAGCAGTACTTC.

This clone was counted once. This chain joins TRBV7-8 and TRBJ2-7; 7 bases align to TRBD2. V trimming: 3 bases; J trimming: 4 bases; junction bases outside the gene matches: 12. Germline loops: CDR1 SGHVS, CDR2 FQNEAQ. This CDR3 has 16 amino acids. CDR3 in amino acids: CASSLRLAAQVYEQYF. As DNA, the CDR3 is TGTGCCAGCAGCTTGAGGCTAGCGGCACAAGTTTACGAGCAGTACTTC.

The DNA for the CDR3 is TGTGCCAGCAGAAGAACGAGCTCTGGGGCCAACGTCCTGACTTTC. Residues: CASRRTSSGANVLTF. V usage is TRBV5-8 and J usage is TRBJ2-6; D is ambiguous. From germline, CDR1 is SGHTS and CDR2 YDEGEE. V was clipped by 5 bases and J by 0 bases, with 9 bases between them. The CDR3 is 15 amino acids.

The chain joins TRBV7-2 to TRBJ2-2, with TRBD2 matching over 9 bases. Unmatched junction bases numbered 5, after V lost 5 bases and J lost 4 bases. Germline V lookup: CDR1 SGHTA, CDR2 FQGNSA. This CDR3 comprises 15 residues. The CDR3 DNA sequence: TGTGCCAGCAGCCCTAGCGGGACCTCCACCGGGGAGCTGTTTTTT. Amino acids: CASSPSGTSTGELFF.